These T cell receptor beta chains were read from a single sample in a study of cytomegalovirus exposure and HLA in healthy donors. Assay: immunoSEQ multiplex PCR; the TCRdb copy retains only in-frame clones and omits some. The repertoire holds 200,000 or so clones, around 83% seen once, with around an eighth in the top ten. Sequencing was done on a sample of PBMCs. The receptors come from a woman aged 25 to 39 in good health and CMV-seropositive. Each CDR3 is given with its conserved first and last residue. The D gene is left open where the match is weak. Clone size is shown for a subset of rows, as once, few, many or a class of expanded clone.

clone size: .
J gene: TRBJ1-4
CDR3 length: 16
V gene: TRBV5-1
D gene: .
CDR3 protein: CASSLAGLVSDEKLFF
CDR3 DNA: TGCGCCAGCAGCTTAGCGGGGCTTGTATCTGATGAAAAACTGTTTTTT

clone size: few
J gene: TRBJ2-3
CDR3 length: 19
V gene: TRBV27
D gene: TRBD2
CDR3 protein: CASSFMTPQSGRKTDTQYF
CDR3 DNA: TGTGCCAGCAGTTTTATGACCCCCCAGAGCGGGAGAAAAACAGATACGCAGTATTTT

clone size: .
J gene: TRBJ2-1
CDR3 length: 15
V gene: TRBV9
D gene: .
CDR3 protein: CASSVRGSRDNEQFF
CDR3 DNA: TGTGCCAGCAGCGTAAGAGGAAGTCGGGACAATGAGCAGTTCTTC

clone size: once
J gene: TRBJ2-3
CDR3 length: 15
V gene: TRBV18
D gene: TRBD2
CDR3 protein: CASSIAGGSTDTQYF
CDR3 DNA: TGTGCCAGCTCGATAGCGGGAGGCAGCACAGATACGCAGTATTTT

clone size: .
J gene: TRBJ2-1
CDR3 length: 14
V gene: TRBV30
D gene: .
CDR3 protein: CAWIPSSGYNEQFF
CDR3 DNA: TGTGCCTGGATCCCGTCCTCCGGCTACAATGAGCAGTTCTTC

clone size: .
J gene: TRBJ1-1
CDR3 length: 14
V gene: TRBV10-3
D gene: TRBD1
CDR3 protein: CAISKGQGSSKAFF
CDR3 DNA: TGTGCCATCAGTAAGGGACAGGGATCTTCTAAAGCTTTCTTT

clone size: .
J gene: TRBJ1-1
CDR3 length: 15
V gene: TRBV2
D gene: .
CDR3 protein: CASSPEGLQNTEAFF
CDR3 DNA: TGTGCCAGCAGTCCTGAGGGTTTGCAGAACACTGAAGCTTTCTTT

clone size: .
J gene: TRBJ2-2
CDR3 length: 15
V gene: TRBV29-1
D gene: TRBD2
CDR3 protein: CSAQPAGGGTGELFF
CDR3 DNA: TGCAGCGCCCAGCCGGCGGGAGGGGGGACCGGGGAGCTGTTTTTT

clone size: .
J gene: TRBJ2-1
CDR3 length: 17
V gene: TRBV11-2
D gene: TRBD2
CDR3 protein: CASSLALGLAGGHEQFF
CDR3 DNA: TGTGCCAGCAGCTTAGCATTAGGGCTAGCGGGAGGCCATGAGCAGTTCTTC

clone size: .
J gene: TRBJ2-1
CDR3 length: 13
V gene: TRBV27
D gene: .
CDR3 protein: CASSLSGLNLPFF
CDR3 DNA: TGTGCCAGCAGTTTATCCGGACTAAATTTGCCGTTCTTC

clone size: .
J gene: TRBJ2-5
CDR3 length: 14
V gene: TRBV28
D gene: TRBD1
CDR3 protein: CASRPTGGLETQYF
CDR3 DNA: TGTGCCAGCAGACCTACAGGGGGCTTGGAGACCCAGTACTTC

clone size: .
J gene: TRBJ2-6
CDR3 length: 13
V gene: TRBV29-1
D gene: .
CDR3 protein: CSVRVSGANVLTF
CDR3 DNA: TGCAGCGTTAGAGTCTCTGGGGCCAACGTCCTGACTTTC

clone size: once
J gene: TRBJ1-1
CDR3 length: 16
V gene: TRBV9
D gene: TRBD1
CDR3 protein: CASSVDRTGVNTEAFF
CDR3 DNA: TGTGCCAGCAGCGTAGACCGGACAGGGGTGAACACTGAAGCTTTCTTT

clone size: .
J gene: TRBJ2-2
CDR3 length: 14
V gene: TRBV7-8
D gene: .
CDR3 protein: CASSYDRSTGELFF
CDR3 DNA: TGTGCCAGCAGCTACGACAGGTCGACCGGGGAGCTGTTTTTT

clone size: .
J gene: TRBJ1-1
CDR3 length: 13
V gene: TRBV19
D gene: .
CDR3 protein: CASSHSSGDEAFF
CDR3 DNA: TGTGCCAGTAGCCATTCTTCAGGGGATGAAGCTTTCTTT

clone size: .
J gene: TRBJ1-1
CDR3 length: 11
V gene: TRBV30
D gene: TRBD1
CDR3 protein: CALQGATEAFF
CDR3 DNA: TGTGCCTTACAGGGGGCGACTGAAGCTTTCTTT

clone size: .
J gene: TRBJ2-7
CDR3 length: 14
V gene: TRBV7-9
D gene: TRBD1
CDR3 protein: CASSFNPGQVEQYF
CDR3 DNA: TGTGCCAGCAGCTTCAACCCGGGACAGGTAGAGCAGTACTTC

clone size: .
J gene: TRBJ1-1
CDR3 length: 14
V gene: TRBV27
D gene: .
CDR3 protein: CASSLNSLGPEAFF
CDR3 DNA: TGTGCCAGCAGTTTAAACAGTCTGGGTCCCGAAGCTTTCTTT

clone size: .
J gene: TRBJ1-1
CDR3 length: 15
V gene: TRBV7-8
D gene: .
CDR3 protein: CASSASEGFDTEAFF
CDR3 DNA: TGTGCCAGCAGCGCCTCGGAGGGATTCGACACTGAAGCTTTCTTT

clone size: .
J gene: TRBJ2-7
CDR3 length: 12
V gene: TRBV27
D gene: .
CDR3 protein: CASSPDIHEQYF
CDR3 DNA: TGTGCCAGCAGCCCGGACATACACGAGCAGTACTTC

clone size: .
J gene: TRBJ2-1
CDR3 length: 13
V gene: TRBV30
D gene: TRBD1
CDR3 protein: CAWSGTGVHEQFF
CDR3 DNA: TGTGCCTGGAGTGGGACAGGAGTCCATGAGCAGTTCTTC

clone size: .
J gene: TRBJ2-7
CDR3 length: 13
V gene: TRBV28
D gene: TRBD2
CDR3 protein: CASVGTSGYEQYF
CDR3 DNA: TGTGCCAGCGTCGGGACTAGCGGCTACGAGCAGTACTTC

clone size: few
J gene: TRBJ2-7
CDR3 length: 11
V gene: TRBV25-1
D gene: .
CDR3 protein: CASSAIHEQYF
CDR3 DNA: TGTGCCAGCAGTGCCATCCACGAGCAGTACTTC

clone size: .
J gene: TRBJ1-2
CDR3 length: 15
V gene: TRBV6-5
D gene: TRBD1
CDR3 protein: CASSYVVGQSYGYTF
CDR3 DNA: TGTGCCAGCAGTTACGTAGTGGGACAGAGTTATGGCTACACCTTC

clone size: .
J gene: TRBJ1-5
CDR3 length: 13
V gene: TRBV6-6
D gene: .
CDR3 protein: CASSDTGNQPQHF
CDR3 DNA: TGTGCCAGCAGTGACACAGGCAATCAGCCCCAGCATTTT

clone size: .
J gene: TRBJ2-7
CDR3 length: 15
V gene: TRBV28
D gene: TRBD1
CDR3 protein: CASSLWDRGQSEQYF
CDR3 DNA: TGTGCCAGCAGTTTATGGGACAGGGGGCAGTCCGAGCAGTACTTC

clone size: .
J gene: TRBJ2-7
CDR3 length: 11
V gene: TRBV6-1
D gene: .
CDR3 protein: CASSELYEQYF
CDR3 DNA: TGTGCCAGCAGTGAGCTATACGAGCAGTACTTC

clone size: .
J gene: TRBJ1-2
CDR3 length: 14
V gene: TRBV5-1
D gene: TRBD1
CDR3 protein: CASSLVDRGNGYTF
CDR3 DNA: TGCGCCAGCAGCTTGGTGGACAGGGGGAACGGCTACACCTTC

clone size: .
J gene: TRBJ2-7
CDR3 length: 15
V gene: TRBV7-8
D gene: TRBD2
CDR3 protein: CASSLAGTSGYEQYF
CDR3 DNA: TGTGCCAGCAGCTTGGCCGGGACTAGCGGGTACGAGCAGTACTTC

clone size: .
J gene: TRBJ2-7
CDR3 length: 13
V gene: TRBV27
D gene: .
CDR3 protein: CASRKGLFYEQYF
CDR3 DNA: TGTGCCAGCAGAAAAGGACTCTTCTACGAGCAGTACTTC

clone size: .
J gene: TRBJ1-4
CDR3 length: 16
V gene: TRBV18
D gene: TRBD1
CDR3 protein: CASSPTGQGANEKLFF
CDR3 DNA: TGTGCCAGCTCACCGACTGGACAGGGGGCGAACGAAAAACTGTTTTTT

clone size: .
J gene: TRBJ2-7
CDR3 length: 14
V gene: TRBV27
D gene: .
CDR3 protein: CASSLGTNSYEQYF
CDR3 DNA: TGTGCCAGCAGTTTAGGGACAAACTCCTACGAGCAGTACTTC

clone size: .
J gene: TRBJ1-2
CDR3 length: 14
V gene: TRBV30
D gene: .
CDR3 protein: CAWSVGREAGGYTF
CDR3 DNA: TGTGCCTGGAGTGTAGGGAGGGAAGCGGGCGGCTACACCTTC

clone size: .
J gene: TRBJ2-3
CDR3 length: 16
V gene: TRBV5-1
D gene: .
CDR3 protein: CASSPRAGWVGDTQYF
CDR3 DNA: TGCGCCAGCAGCCCTCGGGCGGGCTGGGTTGGAGATACGCAGTATTTT

clone size: .
J gene: TRBJ2-7
CDR3 length: 17
V gene: TRBV4-2
D gene: TRBD2
CDR3 protein: CASSQAARLAGIHEQYF
CDR3 DNA: TGTGCCAGCAGCCAAGCTGCGAGACTAGCGGGAATCCACGAGCAGTACTTC

clone size: .
J gene: TRBJ1-5
CDR3 length: 14
V gene: TRBV2
D gene: .
CDR3 protein: CASTRGGDNQPQHF
CDR3 DNA: TGTGCCAGCACTAGGGGAGGTGATAATCAGCCCCAGCATTTT

clone size: once
J gene: TRBJ2-5
CDR3 length: 15
V gene: TRBV7-6
D gene: TRBD1
CDR3 protein: CASSFGGTGSETQYF
CDR3 DNA: TGTGCCAGCAGCTTTGGAGGGACAGGGAGCGAGACCCAGTACTTC

clone size: once
J gene: TRBJ1-2
CDR3 length: 15
V gene: TRBV7-9
D gene: TRBD1
CDR3 protein: CASSSPDRGANGYTF
CDR3 DNA: TGTGCCAGCAGCTCGCCCGACAGGGGGGCGAATGGCTACACCTTC